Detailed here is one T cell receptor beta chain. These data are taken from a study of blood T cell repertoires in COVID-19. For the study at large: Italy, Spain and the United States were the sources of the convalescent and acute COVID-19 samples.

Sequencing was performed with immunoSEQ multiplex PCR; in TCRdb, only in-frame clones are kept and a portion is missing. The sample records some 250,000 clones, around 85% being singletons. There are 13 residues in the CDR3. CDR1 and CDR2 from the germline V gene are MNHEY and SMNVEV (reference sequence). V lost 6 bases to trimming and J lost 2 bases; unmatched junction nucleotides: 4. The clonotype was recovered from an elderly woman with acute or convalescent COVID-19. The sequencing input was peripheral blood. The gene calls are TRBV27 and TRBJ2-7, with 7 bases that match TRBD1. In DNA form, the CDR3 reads TGTGCCAGCAGACGAGGGGGCACCTACGAGCAGTACTTC. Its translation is CASRRGGTYEQYF.